What follows describes a single T cell receptor beta chain. What it recognizes is unknown. V gave up 5 bases and J gave up 10 bases; unmatched junction bases: 4. In germline, CDR1 is MNHNS, CDR2 SASEGT. CDR3 length equals 11 residues. These data belong to a study of cytomegalovirus exposure and HLA in healthy donors. Study-wide findings and caveats: Evidence from a later analysis indicated that most CMV-associated TCR beta chains looked HLA-restricted. Per a later analysis, HLA-associated TCR beta chains showed more clonal expansion than other, equally common TCR beta chains.

The PCR was carried out with 60 Vbeta primers and 13 Jbeta primers. Using immunoSEQ multiplex PCR, the repertoire was profiled, and TCRdb retains in-frame clones only, with some absent. This sample has 170,000 or so clones, with 80% found just once. The receptor's source is a boy between 5 and 17 years old in good health and CMV-seronegative. The chain links TRBV6-1 to TRBJ2-5, with 7 bases fitting TRBD2. The specimen was PBMCs. In nucleotides, the CDR3 is TGTGCCAGCAGTTACGGACTAGACCAGTACTTC. Translation: CASSYGLDQYF.